Sequencing of this T cell receptor beta chain was carried out in a study of blood T cell repertoires in COVID-19. Recruitment covered over 20 US areas and drew participants whose ages spanned roughly 18 to 100 years. Researchers sorted participants into cohorts using their self-reported clinical history. Germline V gene lookup returns CDR1 MNHEY and CDR2 SVGAGI. J was trimmed by 6 bases and V by 5 bases; bases with no gene match: 3. The CDR3 runs to 12 residues. The repertoire was sequenced with immunoSEQ multiplex PCR; TCRdb's copy has only in-frame clones and lacks some. Here the sample spans fewer than 450,000 clones, roughly 91% being singletons.

The receptor comes from a man aged 18 to 30 who had recovered from COVID-19. The source material was PBMCs or T cells enriched from blood (not recorded which). The genes are TRBV6-5 and TRBJ2-7, with TRBD1 matching over 8 bases. The CDR3 nucleotides are TGTGCCAGCAGTCAGGGGGCCTTCGAGCAGTACTTC. Translation gives CASSQGAFEQYF.